This TCR beta chain appears in the sequencing data of a study of memory CD4+ T cells and cytomegalovirus serostatus. Single viable CD3+CD4+CD8-CD45RO+ cells were sorted as the memory CD4+ T cells. Donors' CMV status reflects serum IgG against pp150, pp28, p38, p52. V lost 2 bases, J lost 4 bases, and 9 bases lay in between. The CDR3 has 13 residues. CDR1 and CDR2 from the germline V gene are SGHNT and YYREEE (reference sequence). In the study's own analysis: After removing out-of-frame reads, 2,204,828 distinct TCRbeta sequences remained. Produced via immunoSEQ multiplex PCR; TCRdb's table is partial and in-frame only. V, J and clone size were drawn from that table, and D and trimming were deduced from the DNA. The data hold about 56,000 clones, with about 81% observed a single time.

This receptor was obtained from an adult in good health and CMV-seronegative. This chain joins TRBV5-4 and TRBJ1-2; D unclear. Sequences were obtained from memory CD4+ T cells from blood. The CDR3 loop is CASSFDPGYGYTF. The CDR3 bases are TGTGCCAGCAGCTTTGATCCCGGCTATGGCTACACCTTC.